This T cell receptor (beta chain) was captured in a study of technical replicates of blood from four donors (dated by TCRdb to the late 2010s). This clone was observed a single time. What antigen it recognizes has not been identified. Base-call qualities are not available, and no considerably larger clone is one nucleotide away. Trimming takes 2 bases from V and 0 bases from J, and the germline ends sit 9 bases apart. Its CDR3 holds 15 amino acids, cysteine through phenylalanine. Only the CDR3 DNA is retained, 45 bases long and in frame from the first base. As encoded in the germline V gene, CDR1 is SGHTA while CDR2 is FQGTGA. Library construction relied on the immunoSEQ multiplex PCR assay. The source is immuneACCESS, and TCRdb retained only in-frame sequences with V and J called. Part of the clones is not carried over; for the studies checked, unresolved V genes explain less than half of this, and the remainder is unexplained. The sample table records 70,000 to 95,000 clones; about 97% of these occur just once. Of the sample, roughly 0.3% falls within the top ten clones.

This clonotype was sampled from a human donor in good health. What was sequenced was T cells isolated from PBMCs. The rearrangement combines TRBV7-3 with TRBJ2-3, with the D gene call left open. Here the CDR3 is given as CASSLAGHSTDTQYF. Here is the DNA: TGTGCCAGCAGCTTAGCAGGTCATAGCACAGATACGCAGTATTTT. The full variable domain, with segments outside the CDR3 supplied by the reference TRBV7-3 and TRBJ2-3 proteins, appears as GAGVSQTPSNKVTEKGKYVELRCDPISGHTALYWYRQSLGQGPEFLIYFQGTGAADDSGLPNDRFFAVRPEGSVSTLKIQRTERGDSAVYLCASSLAGHSTDTQYFGPGTRLTVL.